This TCR beta chain was found in a study of patients and donors after allogeneic stem cell transplantation. This clonotype was detected many times. This CDR3 has 15 amino acids. V gave up 6 bases and J gave up 3 bases; unmatched junction bases: 5. TCRdb reprocessed the RT-PCR reads via MiXCR and lists one record per CDR3 protein. The data contain 900,000 to 1,000,000 distinct CDR3 sequences, under 20% of them singletons. Sequences were obtained from blood, either unsorted or a sorted T cell fraction (not recorded which). The TCR comes from a human donor who was either an allogeneic HSCT recipient or a stem cell or donor lymphocyte infusion donor (not recorded which). It is not recorded whose cells these are; they may come from a transplant donor. This chain links TRBV12-3 or TRBV12-4 with TRBJ2-2; TRBD1 matches at 9 bases. The CDR3 protein is CASRPWTGDTGELFF. DNA of the CDR3: TGTGCCAGCAGACCCTGGACAGGGGACACCGGGGAGCTGTTTTTT.